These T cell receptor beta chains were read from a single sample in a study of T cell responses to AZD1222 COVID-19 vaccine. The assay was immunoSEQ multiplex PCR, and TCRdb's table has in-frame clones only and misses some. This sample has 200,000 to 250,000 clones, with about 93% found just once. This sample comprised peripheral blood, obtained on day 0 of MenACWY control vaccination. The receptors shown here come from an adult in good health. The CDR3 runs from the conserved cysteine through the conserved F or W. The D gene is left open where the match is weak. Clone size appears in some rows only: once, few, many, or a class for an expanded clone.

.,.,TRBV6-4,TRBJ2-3,CASSDSLPPNTQYF,TGTGCCAGCAGTGACTCCTTGCCGCCCAATACGCAGTATTTT
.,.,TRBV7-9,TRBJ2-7,CASSLAHLTYEQYF,TGTGCCAGCAGCTTAGCGCATCTAACCTACGAGCAGTACTTC
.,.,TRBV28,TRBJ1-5,CASLTPYSNQPQHF,TGTGCCAGTCTAACCCCCTATAGCAATCAGCCCCAGCATTTT
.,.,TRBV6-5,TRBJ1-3,CASTYQGSGNTIYF,TGTGCCAGCACCTATCAGGGCTCTGGAAACACCATATATTTT
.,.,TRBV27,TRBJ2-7,CASSLWKASDEQYF,TGTGCCAGCAGTTTATGGAAAGCCTCCGACGAGCAGTACTTC
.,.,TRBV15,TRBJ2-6,CATTPKGANVLTF,TGTGCCACCACCCCTAAAGGGGCCAACGTCCTGACTTTC
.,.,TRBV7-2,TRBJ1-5,CASSRRQNQPQHF,TGTGCCAGCAGCAGAAGACAGAATCAGCCCCAGCATTTT
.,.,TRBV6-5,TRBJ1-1,CASSYGRMNTEAFF,TGTGCCAGCAGTTACGGGAGGATGAACACTGAAGCTTTCTTT
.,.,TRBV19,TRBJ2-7,CASSEQGGHEQYF,TGTGCCAGTAGTGAACAGGGGGGGCACGAGCAGTACTTC
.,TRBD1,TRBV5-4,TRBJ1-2,CASSGGTGARGKDGYTF,TGTGCCAGCAGCGGGGGGACAGGGGCGCGGGGTAAAGATGGCTACACCTTC
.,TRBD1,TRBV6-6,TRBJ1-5,CASSYGQGGNQPQHF,TGTGCCAGCAGTTACGGCCAGGGGGGCAATCAGCCCCAGCATTTT
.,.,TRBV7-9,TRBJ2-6,CASSFGQGANVLTF,TGTGCCAGCAGCTTCGGACAGGGGGCCAACGTCCTGACTTTC
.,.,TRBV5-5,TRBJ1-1,CASSLIEGTEAFF,TGTGCCAGCAGCCTCATCGAAGGGACTGAAGCTTTCTTT
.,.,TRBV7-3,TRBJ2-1,CASSLNSWSSYNEQFF,TGTGCCAGCAGCTTAAATAGTTGGAGCTCCTACAATGAGCAGTTCTTC
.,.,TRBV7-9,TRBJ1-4,CASSSSATNEKLFF,TGTGCCAGCAGCTCTAGTGCAACTAATGAAAAACTGTTTTTT
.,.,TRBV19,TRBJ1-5,CASKVTRNQPQHF,TGTGCCAGTAAGGTAACCCGCAATCAGCCCCAGCATTTT
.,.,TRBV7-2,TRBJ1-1,CASSLKTGLGEAFF,TGTGCCAGCAGCTTAAAGACAGGACTCGGTGAAGCTTTCTTT
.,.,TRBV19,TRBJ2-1,CASSMVPSSYNEQFF,TGTGCCAGTAGTATGGTTCCGAGCTCCTACAATGAGCAGTTCTTC
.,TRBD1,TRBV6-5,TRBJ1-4,CASRTGGREKLFF,TGTGCCAGCAGGACAGGGGGAAGGGAAAAACTGTTTTTT
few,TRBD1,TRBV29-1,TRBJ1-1,CSVGEGQGGTEAFF,TGCAGCGTTGGAGAGGGACAGGGTGGCACTGAAGCTTTCTTT
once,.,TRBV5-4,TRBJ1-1,CAQGEVGTEAFF,TGTGCTCAGGGAGAGGTCGGCACTGAAGCTTTCTTT
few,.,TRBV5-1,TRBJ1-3,CASSLVGPSGNTIYF,TGCGCCAGCAGCCTAGTCGGCCCCTCTGGAAACACCATATATTTT
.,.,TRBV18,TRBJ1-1,CASSPERNTEAFF,TGTGCCAGCTCCCCGGAACGGAACACTGAAGCTTTCTTT
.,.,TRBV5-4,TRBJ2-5,CASSLGINQETQYF,TGTGCCAGCAGCTTGGGGATCAATCAAGAGACCCAGTACTTC
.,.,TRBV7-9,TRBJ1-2,CASSSLPGQGSYGYTF,TGTGCCAGCAGCTCCCTCCCAGGGCAGGGCAGCTATGGCTACACCTTC
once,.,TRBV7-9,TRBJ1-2,CASSKAYSLSGYTF,TGTGCCAGCAGTAAGGCTTACAGCTTATCTGGCTACACCTTC
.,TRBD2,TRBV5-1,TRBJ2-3,CASSAQRGGRGTQYF,TGCGCCAGCAGCGCCCAGCGGGGGGGCCGGGGTACGCAGTATTTT
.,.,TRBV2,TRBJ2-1,CASTPDSSSAADEQFF,TGTGCCAGCACCCCGGACAGCAGTTCTGCAGCGGATGAGCAGTTCTTC
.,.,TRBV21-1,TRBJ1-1,CASSKDGTWNTEAFF,TGTGCCAGCAGCAAAGATGGGACATGGAACACTGAAGCTTTCTTT
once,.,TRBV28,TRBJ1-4,CASSSPHTTNEKLFF,TGTGCCAGCAGTTCCCCGCATACCACTAATGAAAAACTGTTTTTT
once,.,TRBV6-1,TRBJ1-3,CASSESRGRNTIYF,TGTGCCAGCAGTGAATCCAGGGGTCGGAACACCATATATTTT
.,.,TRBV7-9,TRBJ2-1,CASSLSTYNEQFF,TGTGCCAGCAGCTTATCAACCTACAATGAGCAGTTCTTC
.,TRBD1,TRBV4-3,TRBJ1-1,CASSHRTGVNTEAFF,TGCGCCAGCAGCCATAGGACAGGGGTGAACACTGAAGCTTTCTTT
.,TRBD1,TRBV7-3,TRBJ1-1,CASSSLTGVGTEAFF,TGTGCCAGCAGCTCCCTGACAGGGGTGGGCACTGAAGCTTTCTTT
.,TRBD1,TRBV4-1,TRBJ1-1,CASSQGTGWTEAFF,TGCGCCAGCAGCCAAGGGACAGGGTGGACTGAAGCTTTCTTT
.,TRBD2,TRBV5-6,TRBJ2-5,CASSPRTSGGQETQYF,TGTGCCAGCAGCCCAAGGACTAGCGGGGGTCAAGAGACCCAGTACTTC
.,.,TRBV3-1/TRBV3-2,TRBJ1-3,CASSQLGRGGGNTIYF,TGTGCCAGCAGCCAACTCGGTAGGGGGGGCGGAAACACCATATATTTT
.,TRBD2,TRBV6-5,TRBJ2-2,CASPGLAYTGELFF,TGTGCCAGTCCGGGACTAGCATACACCGGGGAGCTGTTTTTT
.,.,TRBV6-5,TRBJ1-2,CASRTGNIIYGYTF,TGTGCCAGCAGGACAGGAAACATTATCTATGGCTACACCTTC
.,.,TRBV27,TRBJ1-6,CASSPSQGRSYNSPLHF,TGTGCCAGCAGTCCTTCACAGGGCCGCTCCTATAATTCACCCCTCCACTTT
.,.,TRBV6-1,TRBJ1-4,CASCFLGTSNEKLFF,TGTGCCAGCTGCTTTCTCGGGACCTCTAATGAAAAACTGTTTTTT
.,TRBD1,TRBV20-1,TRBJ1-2,CSARDRGGYTF,TGCAGTGCTAGGGACAGGGGTGGCTACACCTTC